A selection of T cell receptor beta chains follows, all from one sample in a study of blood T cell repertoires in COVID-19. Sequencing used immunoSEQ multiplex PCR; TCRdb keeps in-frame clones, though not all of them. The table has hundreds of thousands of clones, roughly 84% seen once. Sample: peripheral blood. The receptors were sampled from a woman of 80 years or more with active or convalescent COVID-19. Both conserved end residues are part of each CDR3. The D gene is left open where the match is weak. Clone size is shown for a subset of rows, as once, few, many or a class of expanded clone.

cdr3_aa: CASKSWAQETQYF
cdr3_nt: TGTGCCAGCAAGAGTTGGGCGCAAGAGACCCAGTACTTC
j_call: TRBJ2-5
v_call: TRBV12-3/TRBV12-4
clone_size: -
d_call: -

cdr3_aa: CASSFEGETQYF
cdr3_nt: TGTGCCAGCAGCTTTGAGGGTGAGACCCAGTACTTC
j_call: TRBJ2-5
v_call: TRBV7-9
clone_size: few
d_call: -

cdr3_aa: CASSSVSYNSPLHF
cdr3_nt: TGTGCCAGCTCATCGGTGTCCTATAATTCACCCCTCCACTTT
j_call: TRBJ1-6
v_call: TRBV27
clone_size: -
d_call: -

cdr3_aa: CASSPAILRQGGLEQYF
cdr3_nt: TGTGCCAGCTCACCGGCAATTTTGAGACAGGGGGGCCTCGAGCAGTACTTC
j_call: TRBJ2-7
v_call: TRBV18
clone_size: -
d_call: TRBD1

cdr3_aa: CASSQPRGKGHPYEQYF
cdr3_nt: TGTGCCAGCAGCCAACCACGAGGGAAGGGCCACCCCTACGAGCAGTACTTC
j_call: TRBJ2-7
v_call: TRBV3-1/TRBV3-2
clone_size: -
d_call: -

cdr3_aa: CASSPGESQETQYF
cdr3_nt: TGTGCCAGCAGCCCCGGGGAGTCCCAAGAGACCCAGTACTTC
j_call: TRBJ2-5
v_call: TRBV7-2
clone_size: once
d_call: -

cdr3_aa: CASSYIPQGNEKLFF
cdr3_nt: TGTGCCAGCAGCTACATTCCACAGGGGAATGAAAAACTGTTTTTT
j_call: TRBJ1-4
v_call: TRBV2
clone_size: -
d_call: TRBD1

cdr3_aa: CATRQGRTDTQYF
cdr3_nt: TGTGCCACCCGACAGGGCCGCACAGATACGCAGTATTTT
j_call: TRBJ2-3
v_call: TRBV24-1
clone_size: -
d_call: TRBD1

cdr3_aa: CASRSLAGTLTDTQYF
cdr3_nt: TGTGCCAGCAGATCCCTAGCGGGGACGCTGACAGATACGCAGTATTTT
j_call: TRBJ2-3
v_call: TRBV7-6
clone_size: -
d_call: TRBD2

cdr3_aa: CASSQRQGREKLFF
cdr3_nt: TGTGCCAGCAGCCAAAGACAGGGGCGTGAAAAACTGTTTTTT
j_call: TRBJ1-4
v_call: TRBV3-1/TRBV3-2
clone_size: -
d_call: TRBD1

cdr3_aa: CASSQEGGVSTDTQYF
cdr3_nt: TGTGCCAGCAGCCAAGAGGGGGGGGTGAGCACAGATACGCAGTATTTT
j_call: TRBJ2-3
v_call: TRBV4-2
clone_size: -
d_call: TRBD2

cdr3_aa: CASGGDRNQPQHF
cdr3_nt: TGTGCCAGCGGGGGGGATCGCAATCAGCCCCAGCATTTT
j_call: TRBJ1-5
v_call: TRBV30
clone_size: -
d_call: -

cdr3_aa: CASSYPGQGSYNEQFF
cdr3_nt: TGTGCCAGCAGCTACCCGGGACAGGGATCCTACAATGAGCAGTTCTTC
j_call: TRBJ2-1
v_call: TRBV7-9
clone_size: -
d_call: TRBD1

cdr3_aa: CASSPTGVISGNTIYF
cdr3_nt: TGTGCCAGCAGCCCTACAGGGGTAATCTCCGGAAACACCATATATTTT
j_call: TRBJ1-3
v_call: TRBV7-2
clone_size: -
d_call: TRBD1

cdr3_aa: CASSLPRTDNTGELFF
cdr3_nt: TGTGCCAGCAGTTTACCCCGGACAGACAACACCGGGGAGCTGTTTTTT
j_call: TRBJ2-2
v_call: TRBV28
clone_size: -
d_call: -

cdr3_aa: CASSLGNQGGSDEAFF
cdr3_nt: TGTGCCAGCAGCTTAGGGAATCAGGGTGGGTCGGATGAAGCTTTCTTT
j_call: TRBJ1-1
v_call: TRBV7-8
clone_size: -
d_call: -

cdr3_aa: CASSSDRAGEQYF
cdr3_nt: TGTGCCAGCAGCTCGGACAGGGCCGGGGAGCAGTACTTC
j_call: TRBJ2-7
v_call: TRBV11-3
clone_size: -
d_call: TRBD1

cdr3_aa: CASSFSGSSGETQYF
cdr3_nt: TGCGCCAGCAGCTTTAGCGGGAGCAGCGGAGAGACCCAGTACTTC
j_call: TRBJ2-5
v_call: TRBV5-1
clone_size: -
d_call: TRBD2

cdr3_aa: CASRSERSMDYGYTF
cdr3_nt: TGTGCCAGCAGGAGTGAGAGGTCCATGGACTATGGCTACACCTTC
j_call: TRBJ1-2
v_call: TRBV7-8
clone_size: -
d_call: -

cdr3_aa: CASSRDRNYEQYF
cdr3_nt: TGTGCCAGCAGCCGGGACAGGAACTACGAGCAGTACTTC
j_call: TRBJ2-7
v_call: TRBV27
clone_size: -
d_call: TRBD1